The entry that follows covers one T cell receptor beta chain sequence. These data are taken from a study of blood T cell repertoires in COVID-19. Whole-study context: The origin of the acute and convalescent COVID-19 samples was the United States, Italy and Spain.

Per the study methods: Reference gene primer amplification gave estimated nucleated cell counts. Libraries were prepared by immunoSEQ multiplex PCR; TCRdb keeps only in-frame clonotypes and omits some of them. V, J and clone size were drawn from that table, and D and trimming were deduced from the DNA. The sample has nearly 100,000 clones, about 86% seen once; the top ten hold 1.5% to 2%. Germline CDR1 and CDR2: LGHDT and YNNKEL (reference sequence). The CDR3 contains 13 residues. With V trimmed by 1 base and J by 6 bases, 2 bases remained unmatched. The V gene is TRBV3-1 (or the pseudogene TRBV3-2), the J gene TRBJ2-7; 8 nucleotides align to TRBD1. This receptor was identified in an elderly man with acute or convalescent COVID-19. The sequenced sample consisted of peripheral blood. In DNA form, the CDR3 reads TGTGCCAGCAGCCAAGGACAGGGGACCGAGCAGTACTTC. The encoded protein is CASSQGQGTEQYF.